This T cell receptor beta chain stems from a study of control samples from healthy donors and cancer patients. Germline-derived CDR1 and CDR2 are SGHDT and YYEEEE. The CDR3 contains 16 residues. V shed 4 bases and J 1 base; nucleotides not matched to a gene: 10. The table came from immunoSEQ multiplex PCR; TCRdb's copy has only in-frame clones and leaves some out. The profile shows under 200,000 clones, 96% of them singletons. This chain connects TRBV5-6 to TRBJ2-5, with 7 bases that match TRBD1. This receptor was obtained from a woman in her twenties or thirties in good health. Sequencing was done on a sample of blood. CDR3 amino acids: CASSLVGQWGQETQYF. The CDR3 nucleotides read TGTGCCAGCAGCCTGGTGGGACAGTGGGGCCAAGAGACCCAGTACTTC. Full variable domain (remainder filled in from reference TRBV5-6 and TRBJ2-5): DAGVTQSPTHLIKTRGQQVTLRCSPKSGHDTVSWYQQALGQGPQFIFQYYEEEERQRGNFPDRFSGHQFPNYSSELNVNALLLGDSALYLCASSLVGQWGQETQYFGPGTRLLVL.